These 2 T cell receptor beta chains were all obtained from the same sample, sequenced in a study of blood T cell repertoires in COVID-19. Profiling relied on immunoSEQ multiplex PCR, and the TCRdb table lists in-frame clones only, not all of them. The table shows around 250,000 clones, with about 87% occurring only once. Sequenced input: PBMCs or T cells enriched from blood (not recorded which). All receptors come from a middle-aged woman with acute COVID-19.

This clone was observed many times. The chain couples TRBV7-9 to TRBJ2-2; D might be TRBD2 (6 bases). Germline values: CDR1 SEHNR, CDR2 FQNEAQ (reference sequence). The CDR3 has 17 residues. Trimming shortened V by 1 base and J by 2 bases, and 14 bases separated the two germline ends. The CDR3: CASSLVAAGSNTGELFF. In nucleotides, the CDR3 is TGTGCCAGCAGCTTAGTGGCGGCGGGGTCTAACACCGGGGAGCTGTTTTTT.

The rearrangement uses TRBV7-6 and TRBJ1-5; no definite D call. CDR3 length: 13 amino acids. V was shortened by 3 bases and J by 0 bases, with 3 bases between the two germline ends. In germline, CDR1 is SGHVS, CDR2 FNYEAQ. CDR3 in DNA: TGTGCCAGCAGCTTGAGTAGCAATCAGCCCCAGCATTTT. It is translated as CASSLSSNQPQHF.